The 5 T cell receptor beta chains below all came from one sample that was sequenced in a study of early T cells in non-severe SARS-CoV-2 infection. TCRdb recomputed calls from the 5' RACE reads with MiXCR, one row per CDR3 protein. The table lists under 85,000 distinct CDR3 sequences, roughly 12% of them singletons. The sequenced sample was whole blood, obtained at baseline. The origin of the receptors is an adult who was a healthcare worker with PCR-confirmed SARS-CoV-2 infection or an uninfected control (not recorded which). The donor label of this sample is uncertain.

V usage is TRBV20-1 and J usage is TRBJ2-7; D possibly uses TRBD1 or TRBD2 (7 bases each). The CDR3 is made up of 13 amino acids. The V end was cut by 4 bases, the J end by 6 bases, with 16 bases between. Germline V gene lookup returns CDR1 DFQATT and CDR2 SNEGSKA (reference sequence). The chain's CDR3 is CSATRGGSSEQYF. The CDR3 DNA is TGCAGTGCTACCAGGGGGGGCTCTAGCGAGCAGTACTTC.

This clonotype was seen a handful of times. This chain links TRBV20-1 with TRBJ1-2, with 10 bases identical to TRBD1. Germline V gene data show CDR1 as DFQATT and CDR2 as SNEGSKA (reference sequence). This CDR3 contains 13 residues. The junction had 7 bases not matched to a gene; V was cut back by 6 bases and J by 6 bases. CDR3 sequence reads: CSATGTGVDGYTF. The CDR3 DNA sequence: TGCAGTGCCACCGGGACAGGGGTTGATGGCTACACCTTC.

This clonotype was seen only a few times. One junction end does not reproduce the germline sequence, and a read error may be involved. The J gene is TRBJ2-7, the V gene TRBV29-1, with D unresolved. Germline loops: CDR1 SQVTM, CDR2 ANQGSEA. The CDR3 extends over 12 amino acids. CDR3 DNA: TGTTCAAGCCTGGGGAACTCCTACGAGCAGTACTTC. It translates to CSSLGNSYEQYF.

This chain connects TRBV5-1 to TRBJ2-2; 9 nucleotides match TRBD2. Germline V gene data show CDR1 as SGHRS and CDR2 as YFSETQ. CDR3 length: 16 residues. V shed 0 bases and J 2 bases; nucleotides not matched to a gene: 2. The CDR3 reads CASSLASGVNTGELFF. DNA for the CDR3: TGCGCCAGCAGCTTGGCTAGCGGGGTTAACACCGGGGAGCTGTTTTTT.

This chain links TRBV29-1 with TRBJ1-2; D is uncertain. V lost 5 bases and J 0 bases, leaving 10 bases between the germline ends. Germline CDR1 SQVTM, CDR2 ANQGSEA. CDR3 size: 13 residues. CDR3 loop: CSVKHAANYGYTF. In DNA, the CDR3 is TGCAGCGTTAAACACGCGGCTAACTATGGCTACACCTTC.